This T cell receptor beta chain was obtained from a study of blood T cell repertoires in COVID-19. Per the germline V gene, CDR1 is MNHEY and CDR2 is SVGAGI. V lost 6 bases and J lost 10; bases outside the gene matches: 6. The CDR3 is made up of 13 amino acids. TCRdb's copy holds only in-frame clones and misses some; the assay was immunoSEQ multiplex PCR. The data hold a few hundred thousand clones, with roughly four fifths observed a single time. This clonotype was sampled from a man in his forties or fifties who had been exposed to COVID-19. The chain joins TRBV6-5 to TRBJ2-1; 10 nucleotides agree with TRBD2. The material sequenced was PBMCs or T cells enriched from blood (not recorded which). DNA for the CDR3: TGTGCCAGCAGGCTAGCGGGAGCGGAGGAGCAGTTCTTC. This codes for CASRLAGAEEQFF.